Below, 3 T cell receptor beta chains from the same sample are listed, as sequenced in a study of shared clonotypes between healthy human individuals. Libraries were prepared by immunoSEQ multiplex PCR; TCRdb keeps only in-frame clonotypes and omits some of them. Among some 1.5 million clones, approximately 97% were seen once, and the ten largest hold about 1%. Input material: naive CD4+ T cells sorted from blood. The subset is: CD45RA+ positively selected. These TCRs come from a man aged 25 to 40 in good health.

This chain links TRBV5-4 with TRBJ1-1, with D unresolved. CDR3 size: 16 residues. Trimming took off 4 bases at V and 0 bases at J, with 16 bases between the two ends. Germline CDR1 reads SGHNT; CDR2 reads YYREEE (reference sequence). This CDR3 is CASSPVSGSLNTEAFF. As DNA, the CDR3 is TGTGCCAGCAGCCCGGTTTCCGGGAGCCTGAACACTGAAGCTTTCTTT.

The V gene is TRBV5-1, the J gene TRBJ1-4, with a possible D match to TRBD1 (6 bases). Trimming cost V 4 bases and J 5 bases, with 18 bases left between them. CDR3 size: 16 residues. CDR1 and CDR2 (germline): SGHRS, YFSETQ. The CDR3 loop reads CASSPPRVGGNEKLFF. CDR3 nucleotides: TGCGCCAGCAGCCCCCCCCGGGTTGGGGGCAATGAAAAACTGTTTTTT.

CDR3 region: CASWATDYEQYF. DNA of the CDR3: TGTGCCAGCTGGGCGACAGACTACGAGCAGTACTTC. The chain couples TRBV6-6 to TRBJ2-7; weak D call: TRBD1 (5 bases). The CDR3 consists of 12 residues. Germline loops: CDR1 MNHNY, CDR2 SVGAGI (reference sequence). Trimming stripped 8 bases from V and 3 bases from J, with 11 bases between.